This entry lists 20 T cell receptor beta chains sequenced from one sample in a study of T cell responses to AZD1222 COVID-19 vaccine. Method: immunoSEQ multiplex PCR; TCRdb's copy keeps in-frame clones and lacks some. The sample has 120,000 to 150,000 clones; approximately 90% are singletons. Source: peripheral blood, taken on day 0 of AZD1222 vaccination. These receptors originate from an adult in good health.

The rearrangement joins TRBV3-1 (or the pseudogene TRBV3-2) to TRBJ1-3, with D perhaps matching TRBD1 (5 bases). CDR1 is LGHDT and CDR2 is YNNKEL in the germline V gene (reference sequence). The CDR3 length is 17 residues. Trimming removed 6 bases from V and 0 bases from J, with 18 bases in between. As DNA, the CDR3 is TGTGCCAGCAGTCAATCAGGGTATACCATCTCTGGAAACACCATATATTTT. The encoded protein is CASSQSGYTISGNTIYF.

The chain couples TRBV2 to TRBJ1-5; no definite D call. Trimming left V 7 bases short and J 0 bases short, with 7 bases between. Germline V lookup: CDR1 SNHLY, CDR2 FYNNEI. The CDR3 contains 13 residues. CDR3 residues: CASNSDSNQPQHF. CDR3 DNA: TGTGCCAGCAACTCGGATAGCAATCAGCCCCAGCATTTT. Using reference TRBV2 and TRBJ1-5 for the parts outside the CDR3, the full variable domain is EPEVTQTPSHQVTQMGQEVILRCVPISNHLYFYWYRQILGQKVEFLVSFYNNEISEKSEIFDDQFSVERPDGSNFTLKIRSTKLEDSAMYFCASNSDSNQPQHFGDGTRLSIL.

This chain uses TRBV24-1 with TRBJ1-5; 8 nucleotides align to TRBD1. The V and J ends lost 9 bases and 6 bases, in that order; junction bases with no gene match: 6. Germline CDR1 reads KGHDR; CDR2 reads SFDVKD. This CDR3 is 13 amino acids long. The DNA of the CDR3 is TGTGCCACCCAGGACAGGGTCCTTCAGCCCCAGCATTTT. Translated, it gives CATQDRVLQPQHF.

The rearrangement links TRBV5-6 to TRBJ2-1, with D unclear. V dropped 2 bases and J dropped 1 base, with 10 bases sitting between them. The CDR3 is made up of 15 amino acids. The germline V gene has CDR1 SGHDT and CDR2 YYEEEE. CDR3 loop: CASSFVLRSYNEQFF. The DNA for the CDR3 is TGTGCCAGCAGCTTCGTCCTTCGGTCCTACAATGAGCAGTTCTTC.

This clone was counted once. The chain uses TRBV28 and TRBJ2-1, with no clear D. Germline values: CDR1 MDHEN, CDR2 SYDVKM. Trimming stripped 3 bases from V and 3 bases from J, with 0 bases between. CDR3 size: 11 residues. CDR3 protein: CASSFYNEQFF. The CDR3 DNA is TGTGCCAGCAGTTTCTACAATGAGCAGTTCTTC.

CDR3 sequence (DNA): TGTGCCAGCAGTTTGTTTTTTTATGGCTACACCTTC. Its protein is CASSLFFYGYTF. This rearrangement joins TRBV12-3 or TRBV12-4 to TRBJ1-2, with no clear D. Trimming removed 3 bases from V and 5 bases from J, with 7 bases in between. This CDR3 is 12 amino acids long.

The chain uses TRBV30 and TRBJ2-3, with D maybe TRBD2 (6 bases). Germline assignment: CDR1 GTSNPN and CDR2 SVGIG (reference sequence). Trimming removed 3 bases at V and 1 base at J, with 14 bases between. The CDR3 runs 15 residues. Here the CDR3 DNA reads TGTGCCTGGAGCAGCGGGCTAGTCGGCACAGATACGCAGTATTTT. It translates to CAWSSGLVGTDTQYF.

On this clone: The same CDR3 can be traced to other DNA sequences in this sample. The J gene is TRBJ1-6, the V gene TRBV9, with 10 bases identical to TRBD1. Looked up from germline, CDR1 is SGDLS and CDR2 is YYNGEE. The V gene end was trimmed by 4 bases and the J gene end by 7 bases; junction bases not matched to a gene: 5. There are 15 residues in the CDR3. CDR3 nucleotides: TGTGCCAGCAGCCCAGGACAGGGGGGAAATTCACCCCTCCACTTT. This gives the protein CASSPGQGGNSPLHF. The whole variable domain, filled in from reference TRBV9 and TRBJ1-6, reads DSGVTQTPKHLITATGQRVTLRCSPRSGDLSVYWYQQSLDQGLQFLIQYYNGEERAKGNILERFSAQQFPDLHSELNLSSLELGDSALYFCASSPGQGGNSPLHFGNGTRLTVT.

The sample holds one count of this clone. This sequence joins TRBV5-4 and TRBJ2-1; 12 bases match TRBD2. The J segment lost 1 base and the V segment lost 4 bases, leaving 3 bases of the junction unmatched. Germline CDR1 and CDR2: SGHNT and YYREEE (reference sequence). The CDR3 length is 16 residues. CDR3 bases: TGTGCCAGCAGCAAGACTAGCGGGAGTTCCTACAATGAGCAGTTCTTC. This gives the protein CASSKTSGSSYNEQFF.

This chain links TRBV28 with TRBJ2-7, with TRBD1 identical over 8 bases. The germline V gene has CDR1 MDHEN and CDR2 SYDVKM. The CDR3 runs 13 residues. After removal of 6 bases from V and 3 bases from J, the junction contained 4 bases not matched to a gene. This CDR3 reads CASRQGGFYEQYF. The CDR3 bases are TGTGCCAGCAGACAGGGGGGATTCTACGAGCAGTACTTC.

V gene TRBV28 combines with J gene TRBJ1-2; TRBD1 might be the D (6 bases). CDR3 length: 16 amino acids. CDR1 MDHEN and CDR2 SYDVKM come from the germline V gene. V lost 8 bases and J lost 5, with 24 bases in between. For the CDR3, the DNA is TGTGCCAGCTCCCGGGCCGATACGGGGGCGCGGTATGGCTACACCTTC. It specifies CASSRADTGARYGYTF.

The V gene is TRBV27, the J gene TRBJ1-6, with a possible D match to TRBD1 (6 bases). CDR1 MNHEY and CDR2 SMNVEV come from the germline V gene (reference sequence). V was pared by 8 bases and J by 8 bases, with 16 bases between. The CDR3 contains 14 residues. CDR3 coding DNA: TGTGCCAGCCAGAGGACAGCTTTTGATTCACCCCTCCACTTT. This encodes CASQRTAFDSPLHF.

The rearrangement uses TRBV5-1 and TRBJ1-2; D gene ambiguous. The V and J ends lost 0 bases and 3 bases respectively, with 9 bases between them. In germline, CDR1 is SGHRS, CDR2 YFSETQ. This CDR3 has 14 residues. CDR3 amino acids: CASSLAPRDYGYTF. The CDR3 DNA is TGCGCCAGCAGCTTGGCTCCCCGAGACTATGGCTACACCTTC.

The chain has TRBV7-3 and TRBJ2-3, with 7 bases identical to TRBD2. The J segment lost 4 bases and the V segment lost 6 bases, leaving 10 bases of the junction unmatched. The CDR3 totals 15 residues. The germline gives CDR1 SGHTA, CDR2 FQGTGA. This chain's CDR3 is CASRLTGLLADTQYF. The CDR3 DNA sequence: TGTGCCAGCAGACTAACGGGACTACTTGCAGATACGCAGTATTTT.

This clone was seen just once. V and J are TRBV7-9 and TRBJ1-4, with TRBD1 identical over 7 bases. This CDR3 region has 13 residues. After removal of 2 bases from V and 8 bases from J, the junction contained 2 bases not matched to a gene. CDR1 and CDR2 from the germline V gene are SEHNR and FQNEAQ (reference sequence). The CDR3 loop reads CASSLPGQEKLFF. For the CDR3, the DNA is TGTGCCAGCAGCTTACCGGGACAGGAAAAACTGTTTTTT.

The CDR3 loop is CASSPRDLAGLYTGELFF. The CDR3 region has the DNA TGTGCCAGCAGTCCGAGGGATCTAGCGGGACTCTACACCGGGGAGCTGTTTTTT. This chain uses TRBV28 with TRBJ2-2; 9 nucleotides align to TRBD2. This CDR3 has 18 amino acids. The trim removed 5 bases at V and 3 bases at J, leaving 13 bases unmatched. Germline-derived CDR1 and CDR2 are MDHEN and SYDVKM.

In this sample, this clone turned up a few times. The CDR3 loop reads CASSRDRGRNTIYF. The CDR3 DNA reads TGTGCCAGCAGCAGGGACAGGGGCAGGAACACCATATATTTT. The rearrangement uses TRBV28 and TRBJ1-3; TRBD1 matches at 10 bases. V shed 6 bases and J 7 bases; nucleotides not matched to a gene: 6. CDR3 length: 14 residues. In germline, CDR1 is MDHEN, CDR2 SYDVKM.

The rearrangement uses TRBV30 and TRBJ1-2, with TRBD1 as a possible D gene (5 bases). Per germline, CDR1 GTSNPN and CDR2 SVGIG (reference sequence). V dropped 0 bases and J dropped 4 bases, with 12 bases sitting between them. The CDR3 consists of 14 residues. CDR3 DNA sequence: TGTGCCTGGAGTGTTGACAGACGGAGCTATGGCTACACCTTC. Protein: CAWSVDRRSYGYTF.

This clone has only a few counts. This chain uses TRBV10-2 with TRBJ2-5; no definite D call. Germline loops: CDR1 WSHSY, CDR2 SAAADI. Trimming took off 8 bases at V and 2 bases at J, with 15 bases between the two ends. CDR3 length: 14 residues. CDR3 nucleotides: TGCGCCAGCGCCCCCCCTGGGAAACAAGAGACCCAGTACTTC. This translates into CASAPPGKQETQYF.

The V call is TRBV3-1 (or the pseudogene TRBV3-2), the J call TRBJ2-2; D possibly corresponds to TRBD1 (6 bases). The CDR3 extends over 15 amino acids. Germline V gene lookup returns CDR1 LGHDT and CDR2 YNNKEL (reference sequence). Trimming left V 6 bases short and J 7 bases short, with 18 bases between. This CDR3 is CASRPLGGVVGELFF. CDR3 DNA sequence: TGTGCCAGCAGGCCCCTAGGGGGAGTGGTCGGGGAGCTGTTTTTT.